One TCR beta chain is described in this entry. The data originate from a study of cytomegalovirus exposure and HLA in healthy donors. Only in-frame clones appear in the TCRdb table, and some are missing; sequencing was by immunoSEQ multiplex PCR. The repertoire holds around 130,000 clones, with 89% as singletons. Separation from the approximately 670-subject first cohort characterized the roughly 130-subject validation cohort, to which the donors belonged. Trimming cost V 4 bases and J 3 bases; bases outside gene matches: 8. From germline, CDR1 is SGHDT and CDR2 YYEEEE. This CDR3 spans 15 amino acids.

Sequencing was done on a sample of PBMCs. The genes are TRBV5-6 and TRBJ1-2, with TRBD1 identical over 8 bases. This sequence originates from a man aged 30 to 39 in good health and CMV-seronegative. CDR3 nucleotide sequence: TGTGCCAGCAGCCGAGGGGCAGGGGGCTACTATGGCTACACCTTC. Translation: CASSRGAGGYYGYTF.